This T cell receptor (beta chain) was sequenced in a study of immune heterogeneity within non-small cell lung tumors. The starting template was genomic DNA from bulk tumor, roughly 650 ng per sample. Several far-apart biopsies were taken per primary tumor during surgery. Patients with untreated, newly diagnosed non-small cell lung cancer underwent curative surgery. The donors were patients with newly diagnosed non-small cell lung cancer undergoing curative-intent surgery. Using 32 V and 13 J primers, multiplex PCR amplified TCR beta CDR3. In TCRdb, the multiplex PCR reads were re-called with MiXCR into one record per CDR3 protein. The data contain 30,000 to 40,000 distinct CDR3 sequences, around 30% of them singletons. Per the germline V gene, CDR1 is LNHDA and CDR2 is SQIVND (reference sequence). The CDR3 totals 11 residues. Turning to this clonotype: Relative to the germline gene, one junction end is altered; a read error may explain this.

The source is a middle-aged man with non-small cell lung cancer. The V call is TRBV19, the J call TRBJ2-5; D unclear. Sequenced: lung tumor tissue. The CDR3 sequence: CASSRNNEHFF. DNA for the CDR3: TGTGCCAGTAGTAGAAACAATGAGCATTTCTTC. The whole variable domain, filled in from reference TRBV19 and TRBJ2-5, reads DGGITQSPKYLFRKEGQNVTLSCEQNLNHDAMYWYRQDPGQGLRLIYYSQIVNDFQKGDIAEGYSVSREKKESFPLTVTSAQKNPTAFYLCASSRNNEHFFGPGTRLLVL.